The 28 T cell receptor beta chains below were found in one sample sequenced in a study of blood T cell repertoires in COVID-19. Using immunoSEQ multiplex PCR, the repertoire was profiled, and TCRdb retains in-frame clones only, with some absent. Here the sample spans about 200,000 clones, about 90% being singletons. Sequencing used peripheral blood. The receptor set was obtained from a woman aged 70-85 years with acute or convalescent COVID-19.

This sequence joins TRBV5-1 and TRBJ2-7, with 8 bases lining up with TRBD1. CDR1 SGHRS and CDR2 YFSETQ come from the germline V gene. Trimming took 4 bases from V and 3 from J; bases not matched to a gene: 12. CDR3 length: 16 amino acids. CDR3 in DNA: TGCGCCAGCAGCGCCCAACCGGGACAGGAGAACTACGAGCAGTACTTC. This translates into CASSAQPGQENYEQYF.

The chain is built from TRBV7-2 and TRBJ2-7; TRBD2 agrees at 12 bases. Germline CDR1 SGHTA, CDR2 FQGNSA. The CDR3 runs to 18 residues. The J segment lost 3 bases and the V segment lost 1 base, leaving 10 bases of the junction unmatched. CDR3 nucleotide sequence: TGTGCCAGCAGCTTAGTATCTAGCGGGAGGGCCTCCAGCTACGAGCAGTACTTC. Residues: CASSLVSSGRASSYEQYF.

The chain carries TRBV6-5 and TRBJ1-6; a possible D gene is TRBD1 (6 bases). From germline, CDR1 is MNHEY and CDR2 SVGAGI. The CDR3 loop spans 16 amino acids. Trimming removed 2 bases at V and 4 bases at J, with 12 bases between. The CDR3 loop is CASSYLTGSYNSPLHF. As DNA, the CDR3 is TGTGCCAGCAGTTACCTAACAGGGTCTTATAATTCACCCCTCCACTTT.

The J gene is TRBJ2-1, the V gene TRBV6-2 or TRBV6-3; 9 bases agree with TRBD2. V was pared by 6 bases and J by 7 bases, with 10 bases of the junction left unmatched. Germline V gene lookup returns CDR1 MNHEY and CDR2 SVGEGT. CDR3 length: 15 amino acids. In nucleotides, the CDR3 is TGTGCCAGCAGCCCCCCTGCGGGAGGGGGTAATGAGCAGTTCTTC. Translation: CASSPPAGGGNEQFF.

V gene TRBV6-1 combines with J gene TRBJ2-2; 8 positions agree with TRBD1. The germline V gene encodes CDR1 MNHNS and CDR2 SASEGT. The CDR3 runs 17 residues. Losses at the gene ends were 0 bases for V and 2 bases for J; bases not matched to a gene: 5. CDR3 amino acids: CASSEAGQGPNTGELFF. CDR3 sequence (DNA): TGTGCCAGCAGTGAAGCTGGACAGGGCCCTAACACCGGGGAGCTGTTTTTT.

This sequence joins TRBV7-2 and TRBJ2-5; TRBD2 might be the D (6 bases). CDR1 and CDR2 (germline): SGHTA, FQGNSA. This CDR3 has 15 amino acids. V lost 6 bases to trimming and J lost 5 bases, with 19 bases between them. DNA of the CDR3: TGTGCCAGCAGTCTACGCTCCGGGGCGGGGGAGACCCAGTACTTC. This translates into CASSLRSGAGETQYF.

The chain employs TRBV6-5 and TRBJ2-5, with 7 positions matching TRBD1. The V segment lost 6 bases and the J segment 4 bases; nucleotides outside the gene matches: 2. This CDR3 region has 12 residues. Germline CDR1 is MNHEY and CDR2 is SVGAGI. The CDR3 loop is CASRTGRETQYF. CDR3 coding DNA: TGTGCCAGCAGGACAGGGCGAGAGACCCAGTACTTC.

This clone was observed a few times. The J gene is TRBJ2-5, the V gene TRBV27, with a tentative D call TRBD2 (6 bases). The CDR3 totals 14 residues. Per germline, CDR1 MNHEY and CDR2 SMNVEV (reference sequence). V shed 2 bases and J shed 7 bases, with 14 bases lying between them. The CDR3 sequence: CASSLATPGGTQYF. As DNA, the CDR3 is TGTGCCAGCAGTTTAGCGACTCCCGGGGGGACCCAGTACTTC.

The chain links TRBV6-2 or TRBV6-3 to TRBJ2-7, with 11 nucleotides matching TRBD2. There are 15 residues in the CDR3. Losses at the gene ends were 4 bases for V and 3 bases for J; bases not matched to a gene: 5. From germline, CDR1 is MNHEY and CDR2 SVGEGT. The CDR3 spells CASSSPGLADYEQYF. CDR3 bases: TGTGCCAGCAGTTCCCCGGGACTAGCGGACTACGAGCAGTACTTC.

The chain links TRBV4-1 to TRBJ1-1; TRBD1 might be the D (6 bases). The CDR3 extends over 14 amino acids. Germline V lookup: CDR1 MGHRA, CDR2 YSYEKL. The ends were cut back, 4 bases at V and 4 bases at J, with 13 bases in the middle. CDR3 residues: CASSRIDRFTEAFF. In nucleotides, the CDR3 is TGCGCCAGCAGCCGCATCGACAGGTTCACTGAAGCTTTCTTT.

This chain connects TRBV28 to TRBJ1-6; D remains unclear. Germline V gives CDR1 MDHEN, CDR2 SYDVKM. The V end was cut by 3 bases, the J end by 4 bases, with 13 bases between. The CDR3 has 16 residues. CDR3 residues: CASSLNRAIYNSPLHF. In nucleotides, the CDR3 is TGTGCCAGCAGTTTGAACAGAGCCATTTATAATTCACCCCTCCACTTT.

This chain uses TRBV28 with TRBJ2-3; 10 bases are a match to TRBD2. Germline V CDR1 and CDR2: MDHEN, SYDVKM. The CDR3 contains 15 residues. The V segment lost 3 bases and the J segment 8 bases; nucleotides outside the gene matches: 8. The CDR3: CASSLEAGGRRTQYF. For the CDR3, the DNA is TGTGCCAGCAGTTTGGAAGCGGGAGGGCGCCGTACGCAGTATTTT. The whole variable domain, remainder taken from reference TRBV28 and TRBJ2-3, is DVKVTQSSRYLVKRTGEKVFLECVQDMDHENMFWYRQDPGLGLRLIYFSYDVKMKEKGDIPEGYSVSREKKERFSLILESASTNQTSMYLCASSLEAGGRRTQYFGPGTRLTVL.

Only one count was recorded for this clone. This sequence joins TRBV3-1 (or the pseudogene TRBV3-2) and TRBJ1-3; 8 bases map to TRBD1. Trimming took 2 bases from V and 2 from J; bases not matched to a gene: 11. CDR1 and CDR2 (germline): LGHDT, YNNKEL (reference sequence). The CDR3 loop spans 18 amino acids. In DNA form, the CDR3 reads TGTGCCAGCAGCCAACAACCCTCAGGGGGCTTAGCTGGAAACACCATATATTTT. It is translated as CASSQQPSGGLAGNTIYF.

This clone was picked up one time. The chain couples TRBV7-9 to TRBJ1-2; D is unclear. The CDR3 totals 14 residues. Germline-derived CDR1 and CDR2 are SEHNR and FQNEAQ (reference sequence). V shed 8 bases and J shed 0 bases, with 13 bases lying between them. The CDR3 reads CASGREWANYGYTF. The CDR3 DNA follows: TGTGCCAGCGGCCGGGAGTGGGCTAACTATGGCTACACCTTC.

This clone turned up a few times. The rearrangement uses TRBV19 and TRBJ2-3; 12 bases are shared with TRBD2. Looked up from germline, CDR1 is LNHDA and CDR2 is SQIVND (reference sequence). The V and J ends lost 5 bases and 4 bases, in that order; junction bases with no gene match: 4. The CDR3 is 15 amino acids. The CDR3 here is CASSSGLAGADTQYF. Written as DNA, the CDR3 is TGTGCCAGTAGTTCGGGACTAGCGGGTGCAGATACGCAGTATTTT. The full variable domain, with the rest looked up from reference TRBV19 and TRBJ2-3, is DGGITQSPKYLFRKEGQNVTLSCEQNLNHDAMYWYRQDPGQGLRLIYYSQIVNDFQKGDIAEGYSVSREKKESFPLTVTSAQKNPTAFYLCASSSGLAGADTQYFGPGTRLTVL.

V is TRBV7-2 and J is TRBJ1-2; 7 nucleotides match TRBD1. CDR3 length: 14 residues. Germline CDR1 SGHTA, CDR2 FQGNSA. V trimming: 3 bases; J trimming: 4 bases; junction bases outside the gene matches: 5. The DNA of the CDR3 is TGTGCCAGCAGCTTCCCGGGACAGTCCTATGGCTACACCTTC. It specifies CASSFPGQSYGYTF.

The chain employs TRBV7-6 and TRBJ1-1; D call uncertain. The V and J ends lost 2 bases and 2 bases respectively, with 9 bases between them. Per the germline V gene, CDR1 is SGHVS and CDR2 is FNYEAQ. This CDR3 is built from 14 residues. CDR3 protein: CASSLPGPNTEAFF. DNA of the CDR3: TGTGCCAGCAGCTTACCGGGTCCCAACACTGAAGCTTTCTTT.

The V gene is TRBV7-9, the J gene TRBJ1-1; 7 nucleotides agree with TRBD1. The CDR3 consists of 14 residues. Germline CDR1 and CDR2: SEHNR and FQNEAQ (reference sequence). V dropped 1 base and J dropped 1; count of bases not matched to a gene: 0. CDR3 DNA sequence: TGTGCCAGCAGCTTAGGACAGGGGAACACTGAAGCTTTCTTT. It yields the protein CASSLGQGNTEAFF.

The chain carries TRBV6-5 and TRBJ1-6; D may be TRBD1 (6 bases). The CDR3 runs 15 residues. Trimming stripped 7 bases from V and 7 bases from J, with 17 bases between. The V gene's germline CDR1 is MNHEY and CDR2 SVGAGI. CDR3 sequence (DNA): TGTGCCAGCACCGGCCGCAGGGGTGGCAATTCACCCCTCCACTTT. It codes for CASTGRRGGNSPLHF.

This rearrangement joins TRBV18 to TRBJ2-7, with no clear D. This CDR3 spans 13 amino acids. Germline-derived CDR1 and CDR2 are KGHSH and LQKENI. Between the trimmed V and J ends, which lost 2 bases and 2 bases, there was a span of 7 bases. CDR3 coding DNA: TGTGCCAGCTCACCAGGAGCTACCTACGAGCAGTACTTC. Translation: CASSPGATYEQYF.

CDR3 in DNA: TGTGCCAGCAGCTACAATAGCGGGGGCCGCGGGGAGCTGTTTTTT. Translating it yields CASSYNSGGRGELFF. The genes are TRBV5-4 and TRBJ2-2, with 9 bases identical to TRBD2. Germline trimming cut 3 bases from V and 7 bases from J; bases unmatched to any gene: 7. The CDR3 runs to 15 residues. The germline V gene encodes CDR1 SGHNT and CDR2 YYREEE (reference sequence).

This chain connects TRBV29-1 to TRBJ1-6; TRBD1 matches at 8 bases. The ends lost 6 bases at V and 10 bases at J; junction bases unmatched: 8. This CDR3 is 13 amino acids long. Germline assignment: CDR1 SQVTM and CDR2 ANQGSEA. The CDR3 DNA sequence: TGCAGCGTCGCCCAGGGGGCTAAATCACCCCTCCACTTT. Translated, it gives CSVAQGAKSPLHF.

This clone was seen only once. The rearrangement links TRBV7-2 to TRBJ1-2, with no clear D. This CDR3 region has 12 residues. Germline V lookup: CDR1 SGHTA, CDR2 FQGNSA. Trimming cost V 5 bases and J 5 bases, with 9 bases left between them. CDR3 protein: CASSASWYGYTF. The CDR3 DNA reads as TGTGCCAGCAGCGCTAGCTGGTATGGCTACACCTTC.

This CDR3 reads CASSLAPGALDIQYF. The CDR3 DNA reads TGTGCCAGCAGCTTAGCACCAGGGGCGTTGGACATTCAGTACTTC. The chain joins TRBV7-2 to TRBJ2-4; possibly TRBD1 for D (6 bases). Germline V gene data show CDR1 as SGHTA and CDR2 as FQGNSA. V lost 0 bases, J lost 8 bases, and 14 bases lay in between. This CDR3 region has 15 residues.

This chain links TRBV19 with TRBJ2-1; possibly TRBD2 for D (5 bases). The germline V gene has CDR1 LNHDA and CDR2 SQIVND (reference sequence). The V end lost 3 bases, the J end lost 5 bases, and 17 bases lay between the germline ends. The CDR3 totals 16 residues. Written as DNA, the CDR3 is TGTGCCAGTAGTATCCGGGGTGGAGTGCTAAACAATGAGCAGTTCTTC. This translates into CASSIRGGVLNNEQFF.

V and J are TRBV19 and TRBJ1-5, with TRBD1 matching over 11 bases. The CDR3 loop spans 15 amino acids. Germline V gene lookup returns CDR1 LNHDA and CDR2 SQIVND (reference sequence). The junction had 4 bases not matched to a gene; V was cut back by 3 bases and J by 6 bases. CDR3 nucleotide sequence: TGTGCCAGTAGTATGGACAGGGGGCGGCGTCAGCCCCAGCATTTT. Its translation: CASSMDRGRRQPQHF.

This clone showed up just once. This chain links TRBV27 with TRBJ2-1; 8 nucleotides align to TRBD2. This CDR3 has 15 residues. J lost 9 bases, V lost 5 bases, and 12 bases had no gene match. CDR1 and CDR2 from the germline V gene are MNHEY and SMNVEV (reference sequence). For the CDR3, the DNA is TGTGCCAGCAGTCTCGCGGGAGGCCTTTATGGTGAGCAGTTCTTC. It encodes CASSLAGGLYGEQFF.

The CDR3 nucleotides read TGTGCCAGCAGCCTGGGACTAGCGGGAGGCGACGAGCAGTACTTC. This gives the protein CASSLGLAGGDEQYF. The rearrangement joins TRBV7-9 to TRBJ2-7, with 15 bases matching TRBD2. Germline CDR1 SEHNR, CDR2 FQNEAQ (reference sequence). This CDR3 has 15 residues. The junction had 4 bases not matched to a gene; V was cut back by 5 bases and J by 5 bases.